Listed below are T cell receptor beta chains from one sample, sequenced in a study of glioma-infiltrating T cells. TCRdb re-analysed the multiplex PCR reads in MiXCR, keeping a single row per CDR3 protein. The sample has around 190,000 distinct CDR3 sequences; under 55% are singletons. The sequenced sample consisted of glioma tissue, nonneoplastic brain tissue, or PBMCs (not recorded which). The receptors were sampled from a human donor with low-grade glioma or glioblastoma, undergoing nonglioma brain surgery, or in good health (not recorded which). CDR3s include the opening cysteine and the closing phenylalanine or tryptophan. A D gene is named only where the DNA matches it firmly. Expanded clones are given a class, and other clones once, few, many or no size at all.

TRBV28	TRBD1	many	CASSFKRGQETQYF
TRBV15	.	.	CAKLPPYNEKFF
TRBV4-1	TRBD2	.	CASSLGLAGAGTDTKYF
TRBV27	TRBD2	many	CASRVAGGMAGELFF
TRBV19	TRBD1	many	CASSVGQGTTEAFF
TRBV25-1	TRBD1	few	CASSDKGTATYEQYF
TRBV6-5	.	.	CASSYSTDSYEQYF
TRBV12-3/TRBV12-4	.	few	CASRPPGDTIYF
TRBV7-9	.	.	CASRLGWEQYF
TRBV4-1	TRBD2	many	CASNIAGGPNEQFF
TRBV28	.	once	CASIEYNLHYEQYF
TRBV7-2	TRBD1	.	CASSLQTGDQNGYTF
TRBV6-1	TRBD1	.	CASSEGDRVNYVYTF
TRBV10-3	.	many	CAMGDRDGYTF
TRBV20-1	.	many	CSASPRVSSYEQYF
TRBV4-1	.	.	CASSQIGGSSYEQFF
TRBV28	.	many	CASWRGNQPQHF
TRBV3-1	TRBD1	.	CVSSQGDSGPQHF
TRBV10-3	.	many	CASGTAPLEGSPLHF
TRBV28	TRBD2	many	CASSMTSGRIYEQFF
TRBV24-1	.	.	CATSDLAAINTDTQYF
TRBV3-1	.	.	CASSQEASRGNTEAFF
TRBV5-4	TRBD1	.	CASSRGVRSGQGDQYF
TRBV10-3	.	.	CATEGSSGNDEQFF
TRBV7-9	TRBD1	many	CASSRTGGEGEQYF
TRBV28	TRBD2	.	CAGSLGLARTDTQYF